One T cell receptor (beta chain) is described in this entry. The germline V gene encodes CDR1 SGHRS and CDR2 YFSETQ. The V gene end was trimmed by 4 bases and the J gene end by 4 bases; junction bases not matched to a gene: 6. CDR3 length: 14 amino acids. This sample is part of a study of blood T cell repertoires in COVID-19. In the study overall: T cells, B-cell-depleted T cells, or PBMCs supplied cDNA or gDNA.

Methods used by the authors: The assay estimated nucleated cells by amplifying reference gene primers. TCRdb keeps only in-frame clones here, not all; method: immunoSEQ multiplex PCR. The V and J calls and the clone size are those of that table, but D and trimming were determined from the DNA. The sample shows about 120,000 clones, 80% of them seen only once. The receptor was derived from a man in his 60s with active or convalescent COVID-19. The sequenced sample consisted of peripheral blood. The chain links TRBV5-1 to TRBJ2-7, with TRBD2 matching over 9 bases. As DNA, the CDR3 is TGCGCCAGCAGCATTTCTAGCGGGATTTACGAGCAGTACTTC. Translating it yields CASSISSGIYEQYF.